This TCR beta chain stems from a study of CD8+CD57+ T cells in acquired aplastic anemia. Sequencing involved patients with CD8+CD57+ cell expansion previously shown by flow cytometry. J lost 3 bases, V lost 0 bases, and 7 bases had no gene match. CDR1 SGHRS and CDR2 YFSETQ come from the germline V gene. CDR3 length: 16 residues. TCR beta VDJ and CDR3 profiles were obtained from a genomic DNA template. TCRdb re-analysed the reads in MiXCR, keeping a single row per CDR3 protein. The repertoire holds 260,000 or so distinct CDR3 sequences, with around 45% as singletons. The TCR comes from a human donor with aplastic anemia. The chain is built from TRBV5-1 and TRBJ2-3, with 7 bases identical to TRBD2. Input material: sorted CD4+, CD8+, or CD8+CD57+ T cells (not recorded which) from PBMCs. In nucleotides, the CDR3 is TGCGCCAGCAGCTTGGGCCGCGGGGGAAGGACAGATACGCAGTATTTT. It specifies CASSLGRGGRTDTQYF.